Detailed here is one TCR beta chain. This record belongs to a study of technical replicates of blood from four donors. Looked up from germline, CDR1 is KGHSH and CDR2 is LQKENI. The CDR3 covers 17 residues. V was pared by 0 bases and J by 3 bases, with 10 bases of the junction left unmatched. Sequencing used immunoSEQ multiplex PCR; TCRdb keeps in-frame clones, though not all of them. This sample carries about 15,000 clones, over 75% of them seen once, and the ten largest clones take around 12%. This receptor was identified in a human donor in good health. The chain recombines TRBV18 with TRBJ2-5, with 7 bases aligning to TRBD1. Material for sequencing was PBMCs. The CDR3 DNA reads as TGTGCCAGCTCACCACCTTCTCAGGGGGATGGTAAAGAGACCCAGTACTTC. Its protein is CASSPPSQGDGKETQYF. Variable domain in full (rest from reference TRBV18 and TRBJ2-5): NAGVMQNPRHLVRRRGQEARLRCSPMKGHSHVYWYRQLPEEGLKFMVYLQKENIIDESGMPKERFSAEFPKEGPSILRIQQVVRGDSAAYFCASSPPSQGDGKETQYFGPGTRLLVL.